These T cell receptor beta chains were read from a single sample in a study of cytomegalovirus exposure and HLA in healthy donors. Method: immunoSEQ multiplex PCR; TCRdb's copy keeps in-frame clones and lacks some. The sample contains some 270,000 clones, 65% to 90% of which appear only once. The sequencing input was PBMCs. These receptors came from a woman aged 18-29 years in good health and CMV-seronegative. Each CDR3 is given with its conserved first and last residue. A D gene is named only where the DNA matches it firmly. Clone size is given for some rows only: seen once, a few or many times, or a class if the clone is expanded.

TRBJ2-7 | TRBV27 | TRBD1 | . | TGTGCCAGCAGTGAAGACAGGGGGGTTTCCTACGAGCAGTACTTC | CASSEDRGVSYEQYF
TRBJ1-1 | TRBV7-2 | . | . | TGTGCCAGCAGCCCCAGTCCAACGGAGGAAGCTTTCTTT | CASSPSPTEEAFF
TRBJ2-7 | TRBV27 | . | . | TGTGCCAGCAGCACAAACCCTCCGGGGGAGCAGTACTTC | CASSTNPPGEQYF
TRBJ1-1 | TRBV9 | . | once | TGTGCCAGCAGAAGCGGGGGCGGTGAAGCTTTCTTT | CASRSGGGEAFF
TRBJ2-7 | TRBV10-3 | . | . | TGTGCCCCAATCCCCCACGAGCAGTACTTC | CAPIPHEQYF
TRBJ2-7 | TRBV29-1 | TRBD2 | . | TGCAGCGTTGGAATAGCGGGACAAAGGGGGTACGAGCAGTACTTC | CSVGIAGQRGYEQYF
TRBJ2-7 | TRBV27 | . | . | TGTGCCAGCAGTCCCCACTCTGGCGAGCAGTACTTC | CASSPHSGEQYF
TRBJ1-1 | TRBV6-5 | . | . | TGTGCCAGCAGTTACTCGAGTCCGCAGAACACTGAAGCTTTCTTT | CASSYSSPQNTEAFF
TRBJ2-2 | TRBV7-6 | . | . | TGTGCCAGCAGCTTAGGGAGAAGCGACACCGGGGAGCTGTTTTTT | CASSLGRSDTGELFF
TRBJ2-7 | TRBV10-3 | TRBD1 | . | TGTGCCATCAGGGAAGGGACAGGTAGTCTCTACGAGCAGTACTTC | CAIREGTGSLYEQYF
TRBJ1-5 | TRBV18 | . | few | TGTGCCAGCTCACCAGACAGCCCCAGCAATCAGCCCCAGCATTTT | CASSPDSPSNQPQHF
TRBJ1-2 | TRBV2 | TRBD1 | . | TGTGCCAGCAGAGTCGGGACAGACTATGGCTACACCTTC | CASRVGTDYGYTF
TRBJ2-1 | TRBV7-9 | . | . | TGTGCCAGCAGAGGCGGTGGCTCCTACAATGAGCAGTTCTTC | CASRGGGSYNEQFF
TRBJ2-7 | TRBV7-6 | . | . | TGTGCCAGCAGCTACCGCGACTCTCCCTACGAGCAGTACTTC | CASSYRDSPYEQYF
TRBJ1-3 | TRBV29-1 | . | . | TGCAGCGTTGAGTCGACTGAAGACACCATATATTTT | CSVESTEDTIYF
TRBJ2-3 | TRBV9 | . | few | TGTGCCAGCAGCCTCCCGACAGATACGCAGTATTTT | CASSLPTDTQYF
TRBJ2-7 | TRBV4-3 | . | . | TGCGCCAGCAGCCAAGAACAGAACTTAATGGGCGAGCAGTACTTC | CASSQEQNLMGEQYF
TRBJ1-1 | TRBV6-5 | TRBD1 | . | TGTGCCAGCAGAAGAGAGACAGGGTGGGGCACTGAAGCTTTCTTT | CASRRETGWGTEAFF
TRBJ2-7 | TRBV6-1 | TRBD2 | once | TGTGCCAGCAGTGAAGGACTAGCGGGAAGTGTCGAGCAGTACTTC | CASSEGLAGSVEQYF
TRBJ2-1 | TRBV4-3 | TRBD2 | once | TGCGCCAGCAGCCAAGGAGGGACTAGCGGGGGTAGGGTAAATGAGCAGTTCTTC | CASSQGGTSGGRVNEQFF
TRBJ1-3 | TRBV4-3 | TRBD1 | . | TGCGCCAGCAGCCTGACAGGGACGGGAAACACCATATATTTT | CASSLTGTGNTIYF
TRBJ1-5 | TRBV7-6 | . | few | TGTGCCAGCTCCTCCACCCAGGGCCCGAATCAGCCCCAGCATTTT | CASSSTQGPNQPQHF
TRBJ2-3 | TRBV7-8 | . | . | TGTGCCAGCAGCTTAGCGCGGGCAGATACGCAGTATTTT | CASSLARADTQYF
TRBJ1-6 | TRBV2 | TRBD1 | . | TGTGCCAGCAGACCAGGACAGGCTGGGAATTCACCCCTCCACTTT | CASRPGQAGNSPLHF
TRBJ1-5 | TRBV9 | TRBD1 | . | TGTGCCAGCAGCGAGGAGGACAGGGAAAATCAGCCCCAGCATTTT | CASSEEDRENQPQHF
TRBJ2-7 | TRBV2 | TRBD2 | . | TGTGCCAGCAGACTAGCGGGAGGTTACGAGCAGTACTTC | CASRLAGGYEQYF
TRBJ2-5 | TRBV29-1 | TRBD1 | . | TGCAGCGTGGAGGGGACAGGGGGCCCTCAAGAGACCCAGTACTTC | CSVEGTGGPQETQYF
TRBJ1-1 | TRBV29-1 | TRBD1 | once | TGCAGCGTTCCGGGACAGGTGAACACTGAAGCTTTCTTT | CSVPGQVNTEAFF